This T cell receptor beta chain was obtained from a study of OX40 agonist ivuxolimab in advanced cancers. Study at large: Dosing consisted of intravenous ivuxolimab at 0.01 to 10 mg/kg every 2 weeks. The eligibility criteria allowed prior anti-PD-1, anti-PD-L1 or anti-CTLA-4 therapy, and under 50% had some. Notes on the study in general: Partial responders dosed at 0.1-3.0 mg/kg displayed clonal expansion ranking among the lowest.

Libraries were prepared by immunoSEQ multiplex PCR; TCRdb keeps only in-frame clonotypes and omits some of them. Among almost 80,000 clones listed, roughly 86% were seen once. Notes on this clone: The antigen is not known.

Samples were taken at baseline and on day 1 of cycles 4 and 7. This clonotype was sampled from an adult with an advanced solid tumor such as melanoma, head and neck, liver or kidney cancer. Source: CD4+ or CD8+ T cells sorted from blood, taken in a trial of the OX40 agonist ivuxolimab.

The CDR3 nucleotides are TGTGCCAGTAGTATTAGCAGGGGGAAATTAGATGAGCAGTTCTTC. Its protein product is CASSISRGKLDEQFF. The gene calls are TRBV19 and TRBJ2-1; 7 bases map to TRBD1. CDR1 and CDR2 from the germline V gene are LNHDA and SQIVND (reference sequence). This CDR3 region has 15 residues. J gave up 8 bases and V 3 bases, and 10 bases lay outside the gene matches.